These 10 T cell receptor beta chains were all obtained from the same sample, sequenced in a study of Graves' ophthalmopathy and Graves' hyperthyroidism. RNA transcripts provided the template for amplifying TCR beta CDR3 regions. Investigators did first-round RT-PCR with HTBI primers, then second-round multiplex PCR. TCRdb reprocessed the multiplex PCR reads with MiXCR, giving one entry per CDR3 protein. The sample has 740,000 or so distinct CDR3 sequences; 35% to 50% are singletons. The sample taken for sequencing was peripheral blood. All receptors come from an adult man with Graves' ophthalmopathy.

This clonotype was observed at least ten times. The chain links TRBV2 to TRBJ2-7, with 10 bases that match TRBD1. The germline CDR1 and CDR2 sequences are SNHLY and FYNNEI. After removal of 6 bases from V and 0 bases from J, the junction contained 5 bases not matched to a gene. The CDR3 is 15 residues long. The CDR3 coding sequence is TGTGCCAGCAGGAAGGGACAGGGGAGCTCCTACGAGCAGTACTTC. Translated: CASRKGQGSSYEQYF.

This clonotype turned up a few times. The chain uses TRBV4-3 and TRBJ1-2, with D perhaps matching TRBD1 (6 bases). Looked up from germline, CDR1 is LGHNA and CDR2 is YSLEER. CDR3 length: 16 residues. V dropped 4 bases and J dropped 4 bases, with 19 bases sitting between them. In DNA, the CDR3 is TGCGCCAGCAGCCCGACAAACAGGGTGGTGGGCTATGGCTACACCTTC. The encoded protein is CASSPTNRVVGYGYTF.

This clonotype turned up a few times. The V and J genes are TRBV7-6 and TRBJ1-3, with 8 bases matching TRBD1. With 5 bases clipped from V and 0 bases from J, the junction kept 15 bases outside the gene matches. CDR1 and CDR2 (germline): SGHVS, FNYEAQ. CDR3 size: 19 residues. CDR3 bases: TGTGCCAGCAGCCCCGTCGGGACAGGCTCCTCATTCTCTGGAAACACCATATATTTT. It is translated as CASSPVGTGSSFSGNTIYF.

V gene TRBV7-9 combines with J gene TRBJ2-3; TRBD2 agrees at 8 bases. After removal of 4 bases from V and 12 bases from J, the junction contained 9 bases not matched to a gene. Germline-derived CDR1 and CDR2 are SEHNR and FQNEAQ (reference sequence). The CDR3 has 13 residues. In nucleotides, the CDR3 is TGTGCCAGCAGCTCTAGCGCCGGGACTAGTCAGTATTTT. The encoded protein is CASSSSAGTSQYF.

This clonotype has a count of ten or more. Relative to the germline gene, one junction end is altered; a read error may explain this. The chain uses TRBV7-9 and TRBJ2-2; 7 bases match TRBD1. CDR1 and CDR2 (germline): SEHNR, FQNEAQ (reference sequence). CDR3 length equals 16 residues. The chain's CDR3 is CASSLAGTANTGELFF. DNA of the CDR3: TGTGCCAGCAGCCTAGCCGGGACAGCGAACACCGGGGAGCTGTTTTTT.

This clonotype was detected ten times or more. The CDR3 DNA reads TGTGCCAGCAGCTTGACAGGGGACAGCAATCAGCCCCAGCATTTT. Amino acid sequence: CASSLTGDSNQPQHF. The V call is TRBV7-9, the J call TRBJ1-5, with 8 bases identical to TRBD1. The CDR3 has 15 amino acids. V lost 3 bases, J lost 1 base, and 2 bases stayed unmatched. Looked up from germline, CDR1 is SEHNR and CDR2 is FQNEAQ (reference sequence).

This clonotype was recorded a few times. The CDR3 protein is CASSERFDRFSGNTIYF. CDR3 sequence (DNA): TGTGCCAGCAGTGAACGTTTTGACAGGTTCTCTGGAAACACCATATATTTT. The V call is TRBV6-5, the J call TRBJ1-3, with TRBD1 as a possible D gene (6 bases). Trimming pared 5 bases from V and 0 bases from J, leaving 17 bases between. This CDR3 spans 17 amino acids. The germline V gene encodes CDR1 MNHEY and CDR2 SVGAGI.

The V gene is TRBV5-1, the J gene TRBJ2-6, with TRBD1 matching 9 bases. The germline V gene has CDR1 SGHRS and CDR2 YFSETQ. This CDR3 spans 18 amino acids. V lost 0 bases, J lost 0 bases, and 4 bases stayed unmatched. The CDR3 DNA is TGCGCCAGCAGCTTGGGGGGGACAGGGTACTCTGGGGCCAACGTCCTGACTTTC. The encoded protein is CASSLGGTGYSGANVLTF.

As concerns this clonotype: A clone one base away is much larger, so this may be a read error. The genes are TRBV6-1 and TRBJ1-3; D gene unclear. CDR1 and CDR2 (germline): MNHNS, SASEGT. The CDR3 covers 12 residues. The CDR3 DNA is TGTGCCGGCAGTTGGTCGGAAAACACCATATATTTT. Protein sequence: CAGSWSENTIYF.

This clonotype has more than one count but fewer than ten. This chain connects TRBV5-8 to TRBJ1-1, with 9 bases lining up with TRBD1. Germline CDR1 and CDR2: SGHTS and YDEGEE. The CDR3 spans 15 residues. Trimming at V came to 4 bases and at J to 5 bases, leaving 9 bases not matched to a gene. The CDR3 loop reads CASSLQGARRTEAFF. DNA of the CDR3: TGTGCCAGCAGCCTACAGGGGGCGCGGAGGACTGAAGCTTTCTTT.